The sequence of this T cell receptor (beta chain) was determined in a study of identical twins. Findings and limits, study-wide: Insertions ran lower in abundant cord blood beta clonotypes, though not in memory repertoires.

Healthy Caucasians, and only they, were the donors. With template switching, a universal primer site was added, and the cDNA carried unique molecular identifiers. Each CDR3 protein gets one entry after TCRdb re-called the 5' RACE reads with MiXCR. The sample gives 500,000 to 650,000 distinct CDR3 sequences, under 8.5% of which show up once; approximately 1.5% is in the top ten. In this sample, this clonotype turned up many times. Its target is not known. Relative to the germline gene, one junction end is altered; a read error may explain this. The germline V gene has CDR1 MDHEN and CDR2 SYDVKM. The CDR3 extends over 15 amino acids. The same data also went into a second study, on yellow fever vaccine responses in identical twins.

This sequence originates from a woman under 30 in good health. V usage is TRBV28 and J usage is TRBJ2-2; D remains ambiguous. Sequenced input: PBMCs. CDR3 DNA: TGTGCCAGCCGTTTCCCCGGCGCGAACACCGGGGAGCTGTTTTTT. The encoded protein is CASRFPGANTGELFF.